This T cell receptor beta chain appears in the sequencing data of a study of shared clonotypes between healthy human individuals. Study background: Per donor, CD8 memory used one plate, CD8 naive used two, CD4 memory used three and CD4 naive used three.

Trimming shortened V by 3 bases and J by 9 bases, and 24 bases separated the two germline ends. The CDR3 has 16 residues. Germline CDR1 reads MDHEN; CDR2 reads SYDVKM. The donors were all Caucasian adults (living in Nashville, Tennessee). Both CD45RO+ cells and CCR7-negative CD45RA+ TemRA cells were combined to make up CD8 memory. As processed by the authors: ImmunoSEQ junction-only sequences lacked quality scores, so their filtering differed. Assay used: immunoSEQ multiplex PCR; TCRdb lists only in-frame clones, some missing. That table furnishes V, J and clone size, whereas the DNA furnished D and trimming. The repertoire holds fewer than 150,000 clones, with about two thirds as singletons.

The gene calls are TRBV28 and TRBJ2-7, with D perhaps matching TRBD1 (6 bases). The clonotype comes from a woman aged 25 to 45 in good health. Sequencing was performed on memory CD8+ T cells sorted from blood. As to subset: CD45RO+ cells pooled with CCR7-negative TemRA cells. The DNA for the CDR3 is TGTGCCAGCAGTTTCGCTGCGGCAGGGGAAGGTCTTGGGCAGTACTTC. It specifies CASSFAAAGEGLGQYF. Variable domain in full (rest from reference TRBV28 and TRBJ2-7): DVKVTQSSRYLVKRTGEKVFLECVQDMDHENMFWYRQDPGLGLRLIYFSYDVKMKEKGDIPEGYSVSREKKERFSLILESASTNQTSMYLCASSFAAAGEGLGQYFGPGTRLTVT.